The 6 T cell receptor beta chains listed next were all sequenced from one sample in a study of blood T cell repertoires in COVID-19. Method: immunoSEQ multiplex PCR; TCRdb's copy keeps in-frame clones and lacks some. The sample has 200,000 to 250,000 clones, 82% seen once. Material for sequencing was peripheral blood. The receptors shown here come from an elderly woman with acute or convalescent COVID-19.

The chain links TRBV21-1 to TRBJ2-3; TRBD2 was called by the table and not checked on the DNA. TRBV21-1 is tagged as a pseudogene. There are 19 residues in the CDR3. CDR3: CASSKALIWGGSWKDTQYF. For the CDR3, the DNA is TGTGCCAGCAGCAAAGCGCTTATCTGGGGCGGGAGTTGGAAAGATACGCAGTATTTT.

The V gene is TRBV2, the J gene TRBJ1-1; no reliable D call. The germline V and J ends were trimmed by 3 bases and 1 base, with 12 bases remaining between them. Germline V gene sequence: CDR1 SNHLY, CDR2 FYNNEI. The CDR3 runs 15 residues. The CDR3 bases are TGTGCCAGCAGTGAGGAGGGAGGAGGGAACACTGAAGCTTTCTTT. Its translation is CASSEEGGGNTEAFF.

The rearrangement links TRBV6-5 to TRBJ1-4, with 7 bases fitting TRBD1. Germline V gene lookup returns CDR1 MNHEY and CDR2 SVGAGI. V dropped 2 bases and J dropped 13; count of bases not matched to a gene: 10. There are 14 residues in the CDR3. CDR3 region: CASSYSQGERALFF. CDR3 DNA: TGTGCCAGCAGTTACAGCCAGGGGGAACGGGCACTGTTTTTT.

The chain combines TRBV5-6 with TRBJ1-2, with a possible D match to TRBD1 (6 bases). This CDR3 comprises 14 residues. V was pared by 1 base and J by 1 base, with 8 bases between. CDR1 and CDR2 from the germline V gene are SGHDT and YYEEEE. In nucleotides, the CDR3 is TGTGCCAGCAGCTTGAGGGGGATTAACTATGGCTACACCTTC. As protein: CASSLRGINYGYTF.

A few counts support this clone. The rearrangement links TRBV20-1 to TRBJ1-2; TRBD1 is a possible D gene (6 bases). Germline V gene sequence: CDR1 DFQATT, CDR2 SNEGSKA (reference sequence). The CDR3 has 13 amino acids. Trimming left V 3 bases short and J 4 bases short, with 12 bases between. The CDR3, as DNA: TGCAGTGCTAGTCCCAGGGGCTCCTATGGCTACACCTTC. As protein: CSASPRGSYGYTF.

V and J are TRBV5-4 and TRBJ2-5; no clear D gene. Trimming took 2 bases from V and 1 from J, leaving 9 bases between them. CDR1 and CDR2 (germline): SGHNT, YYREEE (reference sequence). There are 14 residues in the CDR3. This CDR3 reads CASSFSRRQETQYF. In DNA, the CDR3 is TGTGCCAGCAGCTTTTCGCGCCGCCAAGAGACCCAGTACTTC. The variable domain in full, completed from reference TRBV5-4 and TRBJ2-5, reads ETGVTQSPTHLIKTRGQQVTLRCSSQSGHNTVSWYQQALGQGPQFIFQYYREEENGRGNFPPRFSGLQFPNYSSELNVNALELDDSALYLCASSFSRRQETQYFGPGTRLLVL.